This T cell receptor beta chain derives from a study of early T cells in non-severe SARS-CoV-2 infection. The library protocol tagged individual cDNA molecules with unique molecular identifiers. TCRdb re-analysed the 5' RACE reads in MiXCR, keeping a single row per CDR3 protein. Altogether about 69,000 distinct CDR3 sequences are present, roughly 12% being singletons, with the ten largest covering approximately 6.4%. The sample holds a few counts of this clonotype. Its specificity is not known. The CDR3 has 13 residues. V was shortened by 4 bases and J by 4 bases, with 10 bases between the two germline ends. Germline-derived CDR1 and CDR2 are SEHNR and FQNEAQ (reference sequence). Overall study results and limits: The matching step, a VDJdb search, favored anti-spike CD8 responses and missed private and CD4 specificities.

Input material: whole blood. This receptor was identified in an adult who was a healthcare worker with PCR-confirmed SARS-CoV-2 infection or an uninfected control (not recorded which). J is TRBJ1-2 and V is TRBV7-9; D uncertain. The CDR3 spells CASSYRQSYGYTF. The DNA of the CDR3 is TGTGCCAGCAGCTATCGGCAGTCCTATGGCTACACCTTC.